The 26 T cell receptor beta chains below were found in one sample sequenced in a study of tumor-infiltrating lymphocytes in localized non-small cell lung cancer. TCRdb's copy holds only in-frame clones and misses some; the assay was immunoSEQ multiplex PCR. The repertoire holds around 5,500 clones, with 81% as singletons. Sequenced material: lung tumor tissue. Receptors originate from a human donor with non-small cell lung cancer.

The chain joins TRBV4-1 to TRBJ2-2; D perhaps matches TRBD2 (6 bases). This CDR3 has 18 residues. V was pared by 1 base and J by 5 bases, with 20 bases between. Looked up from germline, CDR1 is MGHRA and CDR2 is YSYEKL. This CDR3 reads CASSQGLRGTLRTGELFF. CDR3 nucleotide sequence: TGCGCCAGCAGCCAAGGTCTCCGCGGGACCCTACGTACCGGGGAGCTGTTTTTT.

The genes are TRBV7-2 and TRBJ2-5; TRBD2 aligns across 12 bases. The CDR3 is made up of 15 amino acids. In germline, CDR1 is SGHTA, CDR2 FQGNSA. After removal of 7 bases from V and 5 bases from J, the junction contained 8 bases not matched to a gene. This CDR3 is CASTYRLAGVETQYF. The CDR3 DNA follows: TGTGCCAGCACCTATCGACTAGCGGGAGTTGAGACCCAGTACTTC.

This clone was counted between two and nine times. The genes are TRBV7-9 and TRBJ2-1, with D unresolved. Germline loops: CDR1 SEHNR, CDR2 FQNEAQ (reference sequence). This CDR3 is 14 amino acids long. Trimming cost V 1 base and J 2 bases, with 6 bases left between them. The CDR3 is CASSLVGTYNEQFF. In DNA form, the CDR3 reads TGTGCCAGCAGCTTAGTTGGGACCTACAATGAGCAGTTCTTC.

The chain joins TRBV29-1 to TRBJ2-7; D gene uncertain. The CDR3 is 14 amino acids. Deletions cut 2 bases from V and 2 bases from J, with 13 bases between. CDR1 and CDR2 (germline): SQVTM, ANQGSEA. The CDR3 here is CSVEPTGHPYEQYF. For the CDR3, the DNA is TGCAGCGTTGAACCCACCGGGCATCCCTACGAGCAGTACTTC.

This sequence joins TRBV7-2 and TRBJ2-5, with D uncertain. CDR3 size: 14 residues. V was clipped by 1 base and J by 4 bases, with 10 bases between them. The germline CDR1 and CDR2 sequences are SGHTA and FQGNSA. CDR3 coding DNA: TGTGCCAGCAGCTTAGGGTCTGGGGTAGAGACCCAGTACTTC. It encodes CASSLGSGVETQYF.

The chain carries TRBV7-2 and TRBJ2-7; 9 bases fit TRBD2. J lost 5 bases, V lost 5 bases, and 7 bases had no gene match. In germline, CDR1 is SGHTA, CDR2 FQGNSA. The CDR3 consists of 14 residues. The CDR3 region has the DNA TGTGCCAGCAGCATGCGGGGGGGGAGGAACGAGCAGTACTTC. Residues: CASSMRGGRNEQYF.

The rearrangement links TRBV5-1 to TRBJ1-2; D may be TRBD1 (6 bases). The CDR3 extends over 15 amino acids. With 1 base removed from V and 8 bases from J, the gap between germline ends came to 18 bases. Per the germline V gene, CDR1 is SGHRS and CDR2 is YFSETQ. CDR3 sequence (DNA): TGCGCCAGCAGCTTGTTGGGGGCAGGACCCTTGGGCTACACCTTC. Its translation is CASSLLGAGPLGYTF.

A word on this clone: One junction end disagrees with the germline gene, perhaps due to a read error. The rearrangement uses TRBV6-5 and TRBJ2-3; TRBD2 matches 9 bases. Germline V CDR1 and CDR2: MNHEY, SVGAGI. The CDR3 covers 15 residues. CDR3 in DNA: TGTGCCAGCAGCTACTGGGCGGGGGGGGCAAATACGCAGTATTTT. Translating it yields CASSYWAGGANTQYF.

This rearrangement joins TRBV5-1 to TRBJ2-5, with 8 bases that match TRBD1. With V trimmed by 4 bases and J by 2 bases, 7 bases remained unmatched. Looked up from germline, CDR1 is SGHRS and CDR2 is YFSETQ. There are 15 residues in the CDR3. The DNA for the CDR3 is TGCGCCAGCAGCCTGGACAGGGTTAGGCAAGAGACCCAGTACTTC. This codes for CASSLDRVRQETQYF.

This chain connects TRBV18 to TRBJ1-3, with TRBD1 matching 11 bases. Per germline, CDR1 KGHSH and CDR2 LQKENI. This CDR3 region has 15 residues. V was pared by 3 bases and J by 4 bases, with 2 bases of the junction left unmatched. The DNA of the CDR3 is TGTGCCAGCTCACCGGACAGGGGGCGAGGAAACACCATATATTTT. Translation gives CASSPDRGRGNTIYF. Variable domain in full (rest from reference TRBV18 and TRBJ1-3): NAGVMQNPRHLVRRRGQEARLRCSPMKGHSHVYWYRQLPEEGLKFMVYLQKENIIDESGMPKERFSAEFPKEGPSILRIQQVVRGDSAAYFCASSPDRGRGNTIYFGEGSWLTVV.

The V and J genes are TRBV5-6 and TRBJ2-5, with D possibly TRBD2 on 5 matching bases. The CDR3 spans 15 residues. Per the germline V gene, CDR1 is SGHDT and CDR2 is YYEEEE. V was shortened by 3 bases and J by 4 bases, with 16 bases between the two germline ends. The CDR3 reads CASSSAGIGIETQYF. The CDR3 coding sequence is TGTGCCAGCAGCTCAGCCGGGATTGGTATAGAGACCCAGTACTTC.

The J gene is TRBJ2-6, the V gene TRBV7-2; D is unclear. The CDR3 sequence is 13 residues long. V was trimmed by 3 bases and J by 3 bases, leaving 3 bases between them. Germline V lookup: CDR1 SGHTA, CDR2 FQGNSA. CDR3 residues: CASSFYGANVLTF. DNA of the CDR3: TGTGCCAGCAGCTTTTATGGGGCCAACGTCCTGACTTTC.

V usage is TRBV4-1 and J usage is TRBJ2-7; D gene unclear. The V end was cut by 3 bases, the J end by 0 bases, with 9 bases between. Germline lookup yields CDR1 MGHRA and CDR2 YSYEKL. The CDR3 runs 14 residues. CDR3 bases: TGCGCCAGCAGCCACATTCTGTCCTCCTACGAGCAGTACTTC. It is translated as CASSHILSSYEQYF.

The genes are TRBV19 and TRBJ1-5, with 9 bases fitting TRBD1. The V and J ends lost 5 bases and 5 bases, in that order; junction bases with no gene match: 13. Germline V lookup: CDR1 LNHDA, CDR2 SQIVND (reference sequence). The CDR3 extends over 17 amino acids. The CDR3 DNA reads as TGTGCCAGTAGTCTTGGACAGGGGCGCTACTCAGATCAGCCCCAGCATTTT. This sequence encodes CASSLGQGRYSDQPQHF.

As DNA, the CDR3 is TGTGCCAGCTCATTGGTAGCGGTTAGCACAGATACGCAGTATTTT. Protein sequence: CASSLVAVSTDTQYF. V is TRBV18 and J is TRBJ2-3, with D possibly matching TRBD2 (6 bases). This CDR3 is built from 15 residues. CDR1 and CDR2 from the germline V gene are KGHSH and LQKENI. V lost 5 bases and J lost 0, with 12 bases in between.

The rearrangement joins TRBV2 to TRBJ1-1; 9 bases map to TRBD1. Trimming at V came to 8 bases and at J to 8 bases, leaving 9 bases not matched to a gene. Per germline, CDR1 SNHLY and CDR2 FYNNEI. This CDR3 is built from 13 residues. This chain's CDR3 is CASLGQGNSEAFF. In nucleotides, the CDR3 is TGTGCCAGCCTAGGACAGGGGAACTCCGAAGCTTTCTTT.

This chain connects TRBV18 to TRBJ1-3; D is uncertain. CDR1 and CDR2 (germline): KGHSH, LQKENI. The CDR3 contains 16 residues. Trimming left V 2 bases short and J 4 bases short, with 15 bases between. The CDR3 region is CASSPVLSRSGNTIYF. DNA of the CDR3: TGTGCCAGCTCACCAGTTTTGAGTCGGTCGGGAAACACCATATATTTT.

This chain connects TRBV30 to TRBJ2-5, with TRBD1 matching over 8 bases. Near its end, the DNA agrees better with TRBJ2-7, so the J call may be wrong. CDR3 length: 12 amino acids. Germline CDR1 and CDR2: GTSNPN and SVGIG (reference sequence). In DNA form, the CDR3 reads TGTACTTGCACAGGGGGATGGTTCGAGCAGTACTTC. Its translation is CTCTGGWFEQYF.

The chain links TRBV19 to TRBJ1-1; D remains unclear. The V gene lost 6 bases and the J gene lost 0 bases, with 14 bases spanning the gap. Germline V gene data show CDR1 as LNHDA and CDR2 as SQIVND (reference sequence). CDR3 length equals 15 residues. CDR3 sequence (DNA): TGTGCCAGTAGCCCTCTCGCCTCCCTGAACACTGAAGCTTTCTTT. Amino acid sequence: CASSPLASLNTEAFF.

The CDR3 coding sequence is TGTGCCAGCTCACCAAGTATTACAGATACGCAGTATTTT. Amino acid sequence: CASSPSITDTQYF. J is TRBJ2-3 and V is TRBV18; D unclear. CDR1 is KGHSH and CDR2 is LQKENI in the germline V gene. Trimming removed 2 bases from V and 3 bases from J, with 6 bases in between. CDR3 length: 13 amino acids. Full variable domain (missing parts from reference TRBV18 and TRBJ2-3): NAGVMQNPRHLVRRRGQEARLRCSPMKGHSHVYWYRQLPEEGLKFMVYLQKENIIDESGMPKERFSAEFPKEGPSILRIQQVVRGDSAAYFCASSPSITDTQYFGPGTRLTVL.

This clone has only one observation. This sequence joins TRBV5-1 and TRBJ1-6; tentative D call: TRBD1 (5 bases). Germline V gene lookup returns CDR1 SGHRS and CDR2 YFSETQ. V was clipped by 0 bases and J by 2 bases, with 9 bases between them. This CDR3 comprises 16 residues. The CDR3 loop reads CASSLAGFTYNSPLHF. The CDR3 DNA follows: TGCGCCAGCAGCTTGGCAGGGTTCACCTATAATTCACCCCTCCACTTT. The full variable domain, its missing parts supplied by reference TRBV5-1 and TRBJ1-6, is KAGVTQTPRYLIKTRGQQVTLSCSPISGHRSVSWYQQTPGQGLQFLFEYFSETQRNKGNFPGRFSGRQFSNSRSEMNVSTLELGDSALYLCASSLAGFTYNSPLHFGNGTRLTVT.

The chain employs TRBV6-1 and TRBJ2-3; 11 bases align to TRBD1. V lost 1 base, J lost 4 bases, and 1 base stayed unmatched. This CDR3 has 15 residues. The germline V gene has CDR1 MNHNS and CDR2 SASEGT. DNA of the CDR3: TGTGCCAGCAGTGAAGGGACAGGGGGCGCAGATACGCAGTATTTT. Translating it yields CASSEGTGGADTQYF.

The J gene is TRBJ2-3, the V gene TRBV5-4; 11 nucleotides agree with TRBD2. CDR1 and CDR2 from the germline V gene are SGHNT and YYREEE (reference sequence). The ends lost 4 bases at V and 4 bases at J; junction bases unmatched: 8. CDR3 length: 16 amino acids. Here the CDR3 reads CASSQTSGGRADTQYF. The DNA for the CDR3 is TGTGCCAGCAGCCAAACTAGCGGGGGTCGGGCAGATACGCAGTATTTT.

The rearrangement joins TRBV4-1 to TRBJ2-7, with 7 bases fitting TRBD2. V shed 2 bases and J 7 bases; nucleotides not matched to a gene: 2. This CDR3 region has 12 residues. Germline CDR1 and CDR2: MGHRA and YSYEKL. CDR3 in amino acids: CASSQTGREQYF. Written as DNA, the CDR3 is TGCGCCAGCAGCCAAACCGGGAGGGAGCAGTACTTC.

This clone was picked up one time. The chain joins TRBV5-5 to TRBJ2-7; tentatively, D is TRBD2 (6 bases). V gave up 4 bases and J gave up 6 bases, with 20 bases separating them. Germline V gene sequence: CDR1 SGHKS, CDR2 YYEKEE (reference sequence). The CDR3 runs 15 residues. The CDR3 DNA reads TGTGCCAGCAGCGACTGGTTCCCGGGACTGAGCGAGCAGTACTTC. It is translated as CASSDWFPGLSEQYF.

This clone was recorded only once. The V gene is TRBV6-5, the J gene TRBJ1-4; D is ambiguous. CDR1 and CDR2 from the germline V gene are MNHEY and SVGAGI. The CDR3 has 14 amino acids. Trimming removed 4 bases at V and 7 bases at J, with 13 bases between. The CDR3 nucleotides read TGTGCCAGCAGTTCTCGGAGGGCTGGTGAAAAACTGTTTTTT. It yields the protein CASSSRRAGEKLFF.